A selection of T cell receptor beta chains follows, all from one sample in a study of spatial heterogeneity in lung cancer. From the 5' RACE reads, TCRdb called clonotypes with MiXCR, one entry per CDR3 protein. This sample carries approximately 22,000 distinct CDR3 sequences, roughly 4.6% of them seen once, and the ten largest clones take about 32%. The sequences come from PBMCs, collected at surgery. The receptors were sampled from a male donor with early-stage non-small cell lung cancer. Each CDR3 is given with its conserved first and last residue. Each record gives: J gene, V gene, clone size, CDR3 length, D gene, CDR3 protein, CDR3 DNA. D genes are given only for firm matches. A row's size may be missing; if present it is once, few, many or a size class.

>TRBJ1-2|TRBV19|many|14|TRBD1
CASTATGGNYGYTF
TGTGCCAGTACCGCGACAGGGGGGAACTATGGCTACACCTTC
>TRBJ1-2|TRBV5-1|few|15|TRBD1
CASRGTGDPNYGYTF
TGCGCCAGTCGCGGGACAGGCGATCCTAACTATGGCTACACCTTC
>TRBJ2-6|TRBV28|few|16|.
CASSFGDLAGANVLTF
TGTGCCAGCAGTTTCGGGGATCTTGCTGGGGCCAACGTCCTGACTTTC
>TRBJ1-6|TRBV6-2/TRBV6-3|.|14|.
CASTASGENSPLHF
TGTGCCAGCACCGCCTCAGGGGAGAATTCACCCCTCCACTTT
>TRBJ1-3|TRBV7-9|many|15|.
CASSLGRVSGNTIYF
TGTGCCAGCAGTCTTGGACGGGTCTCTGGAAACACCATATATTTT
>TRBJ2-7|TRBV27|many|16|.
CASSLKGPRTSYEQYF
TGTGCCAGCAGTTTAAAGGGCCCCCGGACCTCCTACGAGCAGTACTTC
>TRBJ2-1|TRBV12-3/TRBV12-4|many|17|TRBD2
CASSAGTSGRAGNEQFF
TGTGCCAGCAGTGCCGGGACTAGCGGGAGGGCAGGTAATGAGCAGTTCTTC
>TRBJ2-2|TRBV24-1|many|15|TRBD1
CATRGGVGPTGELFF
TGTGCCACCAGAGGGGGCGTGGGACCCACCGGGGAGCTGTTTTTT
>TRBJ2-2|TRBV5-1|many|15|TRBD2
CASRYLAGGSGELFF
TGCGCCAGCAGATATCTAGCGGGAGGCTCCGGGGAGCTGTTTTTT
>TRBJ1-5|TRBV20-1|many|12|.
CSAWVSNQPQHF
TGCAGTGCTTGGGTTAGCAATCAGCCCCAGCATTTT
>TRBJ2-7|TRBV6-5|many|15|TRBD2
CASSYTSGTGYEQYF
TGTGCCAGCAGTTACACCAGCGGGACGGGGTACGAGCAGTACTTC
>TRBJ2-5|TRBV6-6|many|13|.
CASSGGGTETQYF
TGTGCCAGCAGTGGTGGCGGGACGGAGACCCAGTACTTC
>TRBJ1-5|TRBV7-9|many|15|TRBD1
CASSAGQGSGQPQHF
TGTGCCAGCAGCGCCGGACAGGGAAGTGGTCAGCCCCAGCATTTT
>TRBJ2-7|TRBV7-2|many|15|TRBD2
CASSRPGLGAYEQYF
TGTGCCAGCAGCCGACCGGGACTAGGCGCCTACGAGCAGTACTTC
>TRBJ2-7|TRBV27|many|14|TRBD1
CASSTGQGKNEQYF
TGTGCCAGCAGTACGGGACAGGGAAAGAACGAGCAGTACTTC
>TRBJ2-7|TRBV7-9|many|14|.
CASSSGRSSYEQYF
TGTGCCAGCAGCTCCGGACGGAGCTCCTACGAGCAGTACTTC
>TRBJ2-1|TRBV5-1|many|15|.
CASSKPEAGNNEQFF
TGCGCCAGCAGCAAGCCCGAGGCCGGGAACAATGAGCAGTTCTTC
>TRBJ2-7|TRBV20-1|many|15|.
CSAPFPQLSSYEQYF
TGCAGTGCTCCCTTCCCCCAGCTTAGCTCCTACGAGCAGTACTTC
>TRBJ2-1|TRBV19|few|15|TRBD2
CATTRLAGSYNEQFF
TGTGCCACCACCCGTCTAGCGGGGTCCTACAATGAGCAGTTCTTC
>TRBJ2-1|TRBV9|many|13|.
CASSVDLVNEQFF
TGTGCCAGCAGCGTAGACCTAGTCAATGAGCAGTTCTTC
>TRBJ2-7|TRBV18|many|13|.
CASSPFPGQEQYF
TGTGCCAGCTCACCATTTCCAGGACAAGAGCAGTACTTC
>TRBJ1-1|TRBV10-3|many|15|TRBD1
CAIRQGSEKNTEAFF
TGTGCCATCCGACAGGGGTCCGAAAAGAACACTGAAGCTTTCTTT
>TRBJ2-7|TRBV6-2/TRBV6-3|many|17|TRBD2
CASIQRRLAGGTYEQYF
TGTGCCAGCATCCAACGGAGGCTAGCGGGGGGAACCTACGAGCAGTACTTC
>TRBJ2-2|TRBV19|many|15|TRBD1
CASRSDRRNTGELFF
TGTGCCAGTAGGTCGGACAGGCGGAACACCGGGGAGCTGTTTTTT
>TRBJ2-4|TRBV2|many|12|TRBD1
CASSRDRGFQYF
TGTGCCAGCAGTCGGGACAGGGGGTTTCAGTACTTC
>TRBJ2-6|TRBV7-2|medium-sized|15|.
CASSFGASGANVLTF
TGTGCCAGCAGCTTCGGGGCCTCTGGGGCCAACGTCCTGACTTTC
>TRBJ2-3|TRBV28|many|16|.
CASSSKLGLGADTQYF
TGTGCCAGCAGTTCCAAGTTGGGCCTGGGCGCAGATACGCAGTATTTT
>TRBJ2-1|TRBV7-9|many|14|.
CASSPPPGSNEQFF
TGTGCCAGCAGCCCCCCGCCCGGCAGCAATGAGCAGTTCTTC
>TRBJ2-5|TRBV18|many|13|.
CASSAGHGETQYF
TGTGCCAGCTCAGCGGGCCACGGGGAGACCCAGTACTTC
>TRBJ2-2|TRBV27|many|15|.
CASSFKRLGTRELFF
TGTGCCAGCAGTTTTAAAAGACTAGGCACACGGGAGCTGTTTTTT
>TRBJ2-7|TRBV20-1|many|14|.
CSARFSALSYEQYF
TGCAGTGCTAGATTTAGCGCCCTCTCCTACGAGCAGTACTTC
>TRBJ1-3|TRBV11-1|many|15|.
CASSPGQPSGNTIYF
TGTGCCAGCAGCCCGGGACAACCCTCTGGAAACACCATATATTTT
>TRBJ2-3|TRBV5-1|many|15|TRBD2
CASSRGTSVADTQYF
TGCGCCAGCAGCCGCGGGACTAGCGTCGCAGATACGCAGTATTTT
>TRBJ2-1|TRBV20-1|many|13|.
CSGNGFTYNEQFF
TGCAGTGGGAACGGGTTTACCTACAATGAGCAGTTCTTC
>TRBJ1-5|TRBV7-2|many|13|.
CASSPGRDQPQHF
TGTGCCAGCAGCCCAGGACGAGATCAGCCCCAGCATTTT
>TRBJ2-7|TRBV5-8|many|15|.
CASSPYRRGHIGQYF
TGTGCCAGCAGCCCGTACCGGCGGGGCCACATCGGGCAGTACTTC
>TRBJ2-7|TRBV20-1|many|16|TRBD2
CSAKRASGRETYEQYF
TGCAGTGCTAAGAGGGCTAGCGGGAGGGAGACCTACGAGCAGTACTTC
>TRBJ1-4|TRBV5-1|many|16|.
CASSLAETALNEKLFF
TGCGCCAGCAGCTTGGCCGAGACCGCCTTGAATGAAAAACTGTTTTTT
>TRBJ2-3|TRBV6-1|many|19|.
CASRAFFGRGERLTDTQYF
TGTGCCAGCAGAGCCTTTTTTGGAAGGGGGGAAAGACTCACAGATACGCAGTATTTT
>TRBJ2-5|TRBV11-2|.|14|.
CASRPRFSTETQYF
TGTGCCAGCAGACCCAGGTTTTCTACGGAGACCCAGTACTTC
>TRBJ2-1|TRBV11-1|many|16|TRBD2
CASSLGAAGGLNEQFF
TGTGCCAGCAGCTTAGGAGCAGCGGGGGGGCTCAATGAGCAGTTCTTC
>TRBJ2-7|TRBV20-1|.|15|TRBD1
CSATRLGQTSYEQYF
TGCAGTGCTACCCGATTGGGACAGACCTCCTACGAGCAGTACTTC